These 4 T cell receptor beta chains were sequenced from one sample in a study of T cell responses to AZD1222 COVID-19 vaccine. Sequencing used immunoSEQ multiplex PCR; TCRdb keeps in-frame clones, though not all of them. The table has approximately 140,000 clones, under 90% seen once. This sample comprised peripheral blood, obtained 28 days after the second AZD1222 dose. These receptors all stem from an adult who received the AZD1222 COVID-19 vaccine.

In this sample, this clone turned up a few times. This chain connects TRBV20-1 to TRBJ2-3, with 8 bases aligning to TRBD1. The CDR3 loop spans 14 amino acids. Trimming removed 3 bases from V and 4 bases from J; junction bases left unmatched: 6. CDR1 is DFQATT, CDR2 SNEGSKA, per germline (reference sequence). Here the CDR3 DNA reads TGCAGTGCTAGTTCGGACAGGGACCCAGATACGCAGTATTTT. Amino acids: CSASSDRDPDTQYF.

This sequence joins TRBV4-2 and TRBJ1-5; no firm D call. CDR3 size: 15 residues. V lost 0 bases, J lost 2 bases, and 8 bases lay in between. Germline V gene sequence: CDR1 LGHNA, CDR2 YNFKEQ. CDR3: CASSQDSGRNQPQHF. The CDR3 nucleotides are TGTGCCAGCAGCCAAGATTCGGGCCGCAATCAGCCCCAGCATTTT.

The chain couples TRBV3-1 (or the pseudogene TRBV3-2) to TRBJ1-3; D is possibly TRBD1 (6 bases). The CDR3 covers 15 residues. Germline V gives CDR1 LGHDT, CDR2 YNNKEL (reference sequence). V lost 4 bases and J lost 0, with 10 bases in between. The CDR3 is CASSLDRTSGNTIYF. DNA of the CDR3: TGTGCCAGCAGCCTAGACAGGACCTCTGGAAACACCATATATTTT.

V gene TRBV10-3 combines with J gene TRBJ2-7; the D is unclear. From germline, CDR1 is ENHRY and CDR2 SYGVKD. V was pared by 8 bases and J by 0 bases, with 14 bases between. The CDR3 is made up of 14 amino acids. CDR3 sequence (DNA): TGTGCCATCGCAAGTAGGACGGACTCCTACGAGCAGTACTTC. This translates into CAIASRTDSYEQYF.